Below, 20 T cell receptor beta chains from the same sample are listed, as sequenced in a study of CD8 T cells in ankylosing spondylitis. TCRdb re-derived calls from the 5' RACE reads in MiXCR, one entry per CDR3 protein. The data contain roughly 250,000 distinct CDR3 sequences, 8.6% of them seen just once; the ten biggest clones take up 6.8%. Sequenced: blood, either unsorted or a sorted T cell fraction (not recorded which). These TCRs come from a male donor with ankylosing spondylitis or in good health (not recorded which).

The sample holds many counts of this clonotype. V and J are TRBV30 and TRBJ2-1; possible D gene TRBD1, 6 bases. There are 12 residues in the CDR3. The germline V gene encodes CDR1 GTSNPN and CDR2 SVGIG (reference sequence). Trimming left V 0 bases short and J 7 bases short, with 7 bases between. CDR3: CAWSVQGNEQFF. Here the CDR3 DNA reads TGTGCCTGGAGTGTCCAGGGGAATGAGCAGTTCTTC.

At least ten counts were recorded for this clonotype. This chain uses TRBV18 with TRBJ1-2, with no clear D. Per the germline V gene, CDR1 is KGHSH and CDR2 is LQKENI. Trimming removed 2 bases at V and 8 bases at J, with 9 bases between. The CDR3 totals 12 residues. The CDR3 nucleotides read TGTGCCAGCTCACCAGGACCTCTCGGCTACACCTTC. Translating it yields CASSPGPLGYTF. Combining the CDR3 with reference TRBV18 and TRBJ1-2 gives the whole variable domain NAGVMQNPRHLVRRRGQEARLRCSPMKGHSHVYWYRQLPEEGLKFMVYLQKENIIDESGMPKERFSAEFPKEGPSILRIQQVVRGDSAAYFCASSPGPLGYTFGSGTRLTVV.

This clonotype has a count of ten or more. V and J are TRBV5-1 and TRBJ2-1, with 13 bases aligning to TRBD2. The germline V gene encodes CDR1 SGHRS and CDR2 YFSETQ. The CDR3 sequence is 18 residues long. V was clipped by 4 bases and J by 5 bases; unmatched bases: 12. CDR3 DNA sequence: TGCGCCAGCAGCCCAAGACCGGGACTAGCGGGATCGAACAATGAGCAGTTCTTC. Amino acid sequence: CASSPRPGLAGSNNEQFF. The complete variable domain, with remaining parts taken from reference TRBV5-1 and TRBJ2-1, reads KAGVTQTPRYLIKTRGQQVTLSCSPISGHRSVSWYQQTPGQGLQFLFEYFSETQRNKGNFPGRFSGRQFSNSRSEMNVSTLELGDSALYLCASSPRPGLAGSNNEQFFGPGTRLTVL.

The table lists this clonotype with many counts. The chain recombines TRBV12-3 or TRBV12-4 with TRBJ2-2; 12 bases map to TRBD2. The CDR3 spans 17 residues. The ends lost 6 bases at V and 2 bases at J; junction bases unmatched: 7. CDR3 coding DNA: TGTGCCAGCAGAATACTAGCGGGGGGCCCAAACACCGGGGAGCTGTTTTTT. Translation gives CASRILAGGPNTGELFF.

This clonotype came up many times. V and J are TRBV20-1 and TRBJ2-5; 7 bases match TRBD1. The CDR3 sequence is 13 residues long. CDR1 is DFQATT and CDR2 is SNEGSKA in the germline V gene (reference sequence). Trimming cost V 3 bases and J 2 bases; bases outside gene matches: 3. CDR3 sequence reads: CSARTGFQETQYF. The CDR3 region has the DNA TGCAGTGCTAGGACAGGGTTTCAAGAGACCCAGTACTTC.

This clonotype was picked up many times. The V gene is TRBV20-1, the J gene TRBJ2-1; 7 bases align to TRBD2. The germline V gene encodes CDR1 DFQATT and CDR2 SNEGSKA (reference sequence). The CDR3 consists of 14 residues. J was trimmed by 7 bases and V by 0 bases; bases with no gene match: 6. The CDR3 loop is CSARDASGGNEQFF. The CDR3 DNA follows: TGCAGTGCTAGAGATGCTAGCGGTGGAAATGAGCAGTTCTTC.

This clonotype was counted at least ten times. The rearrangement joins TRBV12-3 or TRBV12-4 to TRBJ2-2; the D is unclear. This CDR3 has 14 residues. Trimming removed 3 bases at V and 6 bases at J, with 11 bases between. CDR3 nucleotide sequence: TGTGCCAGCAGTTTCAATCTCGAGCCCGGGGAGCTGTTTTTT. Protein sequence: CASSFNLEPGELFF.

This clonotype was seen ten or more times. This rearrangement joins TRBV10-3 to TRBJ1-2; D is undetermined. The germline V gene has CDR1 ENHRY and CDR2 SYGVKD. V lost 2 bases and J 7 bases, leaving 8 bases between the germline ends. The length of the CDR3 is 12 residues. The CDR3 is CAISEATSGYTF. CDR3 DNA sequence: TGTGCCATCAGTGAGGCGACTAGTGGCTACACCTTC.

There are many counts of this clonotype. This sequence joins TRBV6-2 or TRBV6-3 and TRBJ2-1, with D tentatively TRBD2 (5 bases). This CDR3 contains 14 residues. V lost 4 bases to trimming and J lost 4 bases, with 11 bases between them. Germline lookup yields CDR1 MNHEY and CDR2 SVGEGT. CDR3 coding DNA: TGTGCCAGCAGTTTTGGCGGGCTTTACAATGAGCAGTTCTTC. Its translation is CASSFGGLYNEQFF.

This clonotype was picked up many times. V and J are TRBV28 and TRBJ2-3; no clear D. The V gene lost 6 bases and the J gene lost 0 bases, with 10 bases spanning the gap. The CDR3 spans 14 residues. Looked up from germline, CDR1 is MDHEN and CDR2 is SYDVKM. Here the CDR3 reads CASSGPTSTDTQYF. The CDR3 nucleotides read TGTGCCAGCAGCGGGCCTACTAGCACAGATACGCAGTATTTT.

Many counts were recorded for this clonotype. V usage is TRBV4-1 and J usage is TRBJ1-1; D unresolved. Trimming pared 3 bases from V and 6 bases from J, leaving 23 bases between. There are 17 residues in the CDR3. Germline values: CDR1 MGHRA, CDR2 YSYEKL. The CDR3 is CASSHTAATRRSSEAFF. CDR3 bases: TGCGCCAGCAGCCATACCGCAGCGACACGGCGGAGTTCTGAAGCTTTCTTT.

This clonotype was found many times. As DNA, the CDR3 is TGCAGTGCTACTCCGGGACAGTCCTACGAGCAGTACTTC. It encodes CSATPGQSYEQYF. The genes are TRBV20-1 and TRBJ2-7, with 7 nucleotides matching TRBD1. CDR3 length: 13 residues. The germline V gene encodes CDR1 DFQATT and CDR2 SNEGSKA (reference sequence). After removal of 4 bases from V and 1 base from J, the junction contained 4 bases not matched to a gene.

The rearrangement links TRBV4-1 to TRBJ1-1; maybe TRBD1 (6 bases). V gave up 3 bases and J gave up 2 bases, with 22 bases separating them. CDR3 size: 18 residues. Germline lookup yields CDR1 MGHRA and CDR2 YSYEKL. For the CDR3, the DNA is TGCGCCAGCAGCCACCTACGGGGGCGGGGGATCGGCAACACTGAAGCTTTCTTT. Encoded protein: CASSHLRGRGIGNTEAFF.

This clonotype was recorded many times. This rearrangement joins TRBV9 to TRBJ2-3; D possibly corresponds to TRBD2 (5 bases). There are 14 residues in the CDR3. Between the trimmed V and J ends, which lost 4 bases and 2 bases, there was a span of 11 bases. From germline, CDR1 is SGDLS and CDR2 YYNGEE. The CDR3 here is CASSPGIHTDTQYF. The CDR3 nucleotides read TGTGCCAGCAGCCCCGGGATCCACACAGATACGCAGTATTTT.

This clonotype was found many times. The CDR3: CSARDYSGGAYEQFF. The CDR3 DNA is TGCAGTGCTAGAGACTATAGCGGGGGGGCGTATGAGCAGTTCTTC. The chain links TRBV20-1 to TRBJ2-1; the match to TRBD2 covers 11 bases. Germline trimming cut 0 bases from V and 8 bases from J; bases unmatched to any gene: 6. The CDR3 loop spans 15 amino acids. Germline V gene lookup returns CDR1 DFQATT and CDR2 SNEGSKA (reference sequence).

A note on this clonotype: This clone may be a read error of a much larger clone one base away. The chain couples TRBV4-3 to TRBJ1-1, with D unclear. The CDR3 is 13 amino acids. Trimming removed 0 bases from V and 6 bases from J, with 8 bases in between. Germline V gives CDR1 LGHNA, CDR2 YSLEER. CDR3 in DNA: TGCGCCAGCAGCCAAGATCTGGGGTCTGAAGCTTTCTTT. Its translation is CASSQDLGSEAFF.

Many counts were recorded for this clonotype. The chain joins TRBV7-2 to TRBJ2-2; D uncertain. Trimming pared 5 bases from V and 2 bases from J, leaving 6 bases between. The length of the CDR3 is 13 residues. Per germline, CDR1 SGHTA and CDR2 FQGNSA. The CDR3, as DNA: TGTGCCAGCAGCCCTAGAAACACCGGGGAGCTGTTTTTT. This translates into CASSPRNTGELFF.

Points on this clonotype: This may arise from a read error, as a much more abundant clone is one base away. The chain employs TRBV5-1 and TRBJ2-7, with 8 bases fitting TRBD2. Germline lookup yields CDR1 SGHRS and CDR2 YFSETQ. V was pared by 3 bases and J by 4 bases, with 6 bases of the junction left unmatched. This CDR3 is built from 14 residues. The CDR3 region is CASSSLADGYEQYF. The CDR3 coding sequence is TGCGCCAGCAGCTCACTAGCGGACGGTTACGAGCAGTACTTC.

This clonotype showed up many times. V usage is TRBV20-1 and J usage is TRBJ1-2, with a tentative D call TRBD1 (6 bases). The germline CDR1 and CDR2 sequences are DFQATT and SNEGSKA (reference sequence). The CDR3 loop spans 13 amino acids. V shed 0 bases and J shed 4 bases, with 9 bases lying between them. The CDR3 nucleotides read TGCAGTGCTAGAGAGACAGGAACCTATGGCTACACCTTC. As protein: CSARETGTYGYTF.

This clonotype was seen at least ten times. The chain employs TRBV11-1 and TRBJ2-1, with TRBD2 matching over 7 bases. With 1 base clipped from V and 0 bases from J, the junction kept 9 bases outside the gene matches. Germline values: CDR1 SGHAT, CDR2 FQDESV (reference sequence). CDR3 length: 18 residues. The CDR3 DNA follows: TGTGCCAGCAGCTTAGGCCGTTCGGGCGGGAGCTCCTACAATGAGCAGTTCTTC. Translation gives CASSLGRSGGSSYNEQFF.